The clone carrying this T cell receptor (beta chain) was seen just once. What it binds is not known. Per the study methods: Filtering differed, since immunoSEQ gave only junction sequences and no quality scores. Generated by immunoSEQ multiplex PCR, the TCRdb table keeps only in-frame clones and is missing some. That table furnishes V, J and clone size, whereas the DNA furnished D and trimming. Of some 2 million clones in the sample, about 95% were seen once. V was clipped by 2 bases and J by 4 bases, with 8 bases between them. This CDR3 region has 13 residues. Germline CDR1 and CDR2: MDHEN and SYDVKM. The data originate from a study of shared clonotypes between healthy human individuals. In the study overall: Every donor yielded three CD4 naive, three CD4 memory, two CD8 naive and one CD8 memory plate. General study results and limits: Despite large depth, sorted-subset datasets appeared incompletely sequenced.

The authors divided CD4+ cells into CD45RA+ naive and CD45RA-negative memory subsets. The TCR was taken from a man younger than 35 in good health. This rearrangement joins TRBV28 to TRBJ2-5; D ambiguous. Material for sequencing was naive CD4+ T cells sorted from blood. The subset is: CD45RA+ positively selected. The CDR3 coding sequence is TGTGCCAGCAGTTTAGAGAGAGGAGAGACCCAGTACTTC. Translation: CASSLERGETQYF.